Presented here are 32 T cell receptor beta chains from one specimen sequenced in a study of blood T cells in healthy people across ages. Combining a sample-barcoded 5' primer with a J-beta primer mix, a second PCR ran for about 6 to 11 cycles. TCRdb re-called the 5' RACE reads through MiXCR, storing one row per CDR3 protein. This table holds under 1,100,000 distinct CDR3 sequences, roughly 24% found once. These sequences were also reported in another study, on T cells of mothers and their children.

Material for sequencing was blood. These receptors all stem from a girl under 10 years old in good health.

This clonotype was observed a handful of times. The chain joins TRBV7-9 to TRBJ1-4; D is unresolved. Germline values: CDR1 SEHNR, CDR2 FQNEAQ (reference sequence). The CDR3 contains 14 residues. With 0 bases removed from V and 14 bases from J, the gap between germline ends came to 16 bases. CDR3 amino acids: CASSLALGSDQLFF. The DNA of the CDR3 is TGTGCCAGCAGCTTAGCACTGGGCTCAGATCAGCTGTTTTTT. Variable domain in full (rest from reference TRBV7-9 and TRBJ1-4): DTGVSQNPRHKITKRGQNVTFRCDPISEHNRLYWYRQTLGQGPEFLTYFQNEAQLEKSRLLSDRFSAERPKGSFSTLEIQRTEQGDSAMYLCASSLALGSDQLFFGSGTQLSVL.

This clonotype showed up just a few times. The chain employs TRBV7-2 and TRBJ2-7, with 7 bases matching TRBD2. CDR3 length equals 15 residues. The J segment lost 3 bases and the V segment lost 5 bases, leaving 10 bases of the junction unmatched. Germline CDR1 SGHTA, CDR2 FQGNSA. In DNA, the CDR3 is TGTGCCAGCAGCGTAGGCAGGGCTAGCGGCTACGAGCAGTACTTC. It codes for CASSVGRASGYEQYF.

This clonotype was detected only a few times. J is TRBJ2-1 and V is TRBV20-1; the match to TRBD1 covers 12 bases. The germline V gene encodes CDR1 DFQATT and CDR2 SNEGSKA (reference sequence). The CDR3 runs 15 residues. After removal of 5 bases from V and 5 bases from J, the junction contained 7 bases not matched to a gene. CDR3 sequence (DNA): TGCAGTGCTGGGACAGGGGGCCTTGAGGACAATGAGCAGTTCTTC. Its translation: CSAGTGGLEDNEQFF.

This chain links TRBV10-3 with TRBJ2-7; D is unclear. CDR3 length: 15 amino acids. The V gene's germline CDR1 is ENHRY and CDR2 SYGVKD. V lost 5 bases to trimming and J lost 2 bases, with 16 bases between them. This CDR3 reads CAISPTDQVAYEQYF. The CDR3 nucleotides read TGTGCCATCAGTCCTACGGACCAAGTGGCCTACGAGCAGTACTTC.

The V call is TRBV5-6, the J call TRBJ2-5; D gene uncertain. Trimming pared 4 bases from V and 6 bases from J, leaving 13 bases between. This CDR3 comprises 13 residues. Per the germline V gene, CDR1 is SGHDT and CDR2 is YYEEEE. DNA of the CDR3: TGTGCCAGCAGCCTTGGTACCCTCCAGACCCAGTACTTC. This codes for CASSLGTLQTQYF.

This chain links TRBV7-2 with TRBJ2-7; D is ambiguous. The length of the CDR3 is 17 residues. CDR1 is SGHTA and CDR2 is FQGNSA in the germline V gene. V lost 4 bases to trimming and J lost 6 bases, with 25 bases between them. The CDR3 DNA follows: TGTGCCAGCAGCTCTTCCCTCCTTCCGACGAGGTGGAGCGAGCAGTACTTC. This sequence encodes CASSSSLLPTRWSEQYF.

In nucleotides, the CDR3 is TGCAGCGTTGATCAGGATAATTCCTACGAGCAGTACTTC. Protein product: CSVDQDNSYEQYF. The chain couples TRBV29-1 to TRBJ2-1; no firm D call. Matching the DNA end better, TRBJ2-7 makes the J call doubtful. CDR1 is SQVTM, CDR2 ANQGSEA, per germline. This CDR3 is built from 13 residues.

This clonotype was observed a handful of times. The V gene is TRBV6-5, the J gene TRBJ2-5, with D tentatively TRBD1 (6 bases). The V gene lost 6 bases and the J gene lost 2 bases, with 10 bases spanning the gap. The germline gives CDR1 MNHEY, CDR2 SVGAGI. The CDR3 length is 13 residues. The CDR3: CASRRGQQETQYF. The CDR3 DNA reads TGTGCCAGCAGGCGAGGACAGCAAGAGACCCAGTACTTC.

In the case of this clonotype: A read error may account for a junction end that differs from germline. The rearrangement joins TRBV27 to TRBJ2-3; 7 nucleotides agree with TRBD2. Germline V lookup: CDR1 MNHEY, CDR2 SMNVEV (reference sequence). CDR3 length equals 16 residues. The CDR3 spells CASSSPTSLFGDTQCF. In DNA form, the CDR3 reads TGTGCCAGCAGTTCTCCGACTAGCCTATTTGGGGATACGCAGTGTTTT.

The chain recombines TRBV7-2 with TRBJ2-1; 9 nucleotides align to TRBD2. Trimming cost V 5 bases and J 3 bases; bases outside gene matches: 11. The germline V gene encodes CDR1 SGHTA and CDR2 FQGNSA. The CDR3 contains 17 residues. Here the CDR3 DNA reads TGTGCCAGCAGCCAAGGGACTAGCAGACAACTCTACAATGAGCAGTTCTTC. Protein product: CASSQGTSRQLYNEQFF.

V usage is TRBV27 and J usage is TRBJ2-5; 7 nucleotides line up with TRBD2. The DNA matches TRBJ2-1 better at its end, which makes the J call doubtful. The CDR3 is 12 amino acids. CDR1 and CDR2 from the germline V gene are MNHEY and SMNVEV (reference sequence). The CDR3 nucleotides read TGTGCCAGCACTGAGGGGAGGGGTGAGCAGTTCTTC. Amino acids: CASTEGRGEQFF.

This clonotype was counted between two and nine times. This rearrangement joins TRBV20-1 to TRBJ2-5, with D possibly being TRBD2 (6 bases). V was cut by 6 bases and J by 4 bases, with 21 bases left in between. This CDR3 contains 15 residues. Germline CDR1 is DFQATT and CDR2 is SNEGSKA (reference sequence). The CDR3 DNA is TGCAGTGCCAAATCTTTAGCGGAGGGAGGAGAGACCCAGTACTTC. Its protein product is CSAKSLAEGGETQYF.

Only one count was recorded for this clonotype. In DNA form, the CDR3 reads TGTGCCACCAGCAGAGAGACAGGAACCGCCTGTGGCTACACCTTC. Amino acids: CATSRETGTACGYTF. This sequence joins TRBV15 and TRBJ1-2; tentatively, D is TRBD1 (6 bases). The CDR3 extends over 15 amino acids. In germline, CDR1 is LNHNV, CDR2 YYDKDF (reference sequence). Trimming shortened V by 0 bases and J by 7 bases, and 15 bases separated the two germline ends.

This rearrangement joins TRBV18 to TRBJ2-7, with TRBD1 matching 8 bases. Germline assignment: CDR1 KGHSH and CDR2 LQKENI. J gave up 6 bases and V 8 bases, and 9 bases lay outside the gene matches. This CDR3 has 13 residues. Here the CDR3 reads CASTSGGFGEQYF. The CDR3 DNA sequence: TGTGCCAGCACTTCAGGGGGCTTTGGCGAGCAGTACTTC.

The table lists this clonotype with a few counts. The chain has TRBV13 and TRBJ2-1; D might be TRBD2 (5 bases). This CDR3 is 15 amino acids long. With 7 bases removed from V and 3 bases from J, the gap between germline ends came to 16 bases. Germline-derived CDR1 and CDR2 are PRHDT and FYEKMQ (reference sequence). CDR3 protein: CASTSNPADYNEQFF. CDR3 sequence (DNA): TGTGCCAGCACCTCAAACCCAGCGGACTACAATGAGCAGTTCTTC.

This clonotype has a handful of counts. The gene calls are TRBV7-9 and TRBJ2-1, with TRBD2 matching 11 bases. Per the germline V gene, CDR1 is SEHNR and CDR2 is FQNEAQ (reference sequence). V dropped 6 bases and J dropped 10; count of bases not matched to a gene: 14. This CDR3 is 16 amino acids long. The CDR3 reads CASRASTSGRTGEQFF. For the CDR3, the DNA is TGTGCCAGCAGGGCCTCAACTAGCGGGAGAACGGGGGAGCAGTTCTTC.

V is TRBV10-2 and J is TRBJ2-3, with no clear D. The germline V gene encodes CDR1 WSHSY and CDR2 SAAADI. V was cut by 8 bases and J by 0 bases, with 15 bases left in between. This CDR3 has 15 amino acids. DNA of the CDR3: TGCGCCAGCGGTCGGAGTTTCTTTAGCACAGATACGCAGTATTTT. Amino acid sequence: CASGRSFFSTDTQYF.

The genes are TRBV29-1 and TRBJ1-2; D may be TRBD1 (5 bases). Germline CDR1 is SQVTM and CDR2 is ANQGSEA. The germline V and J ends were trimmed by 3 bases and 6 bases, with 11 bases remaining between them. The CDR3 extends over 12 amino acids. The CDR3 sequence is CSVDSGGHGYTF. CDR3 DNA sequence: TGCAGCGTTGACAGTGGGGGACATGGCTACACCTTC.

In this sample, this clonotype turned up a few times. This chain uses TRBV20-1 with TRBJ1-4; no clear D. Trimming removed 6 bases from V and 5 bases from J, with 10 bases in between. In germline, CDR1 is DFQATT, CDR2 SNEGSKA (reference sequence). This CDR3 spans 12 amino acids. Here the CDR3 reads CSASRQNEKLFF. The CDR3 region has the DNA TGCAGTGCCAGTCGGCAGAATGAAAAACTGTTTTTT.

This clonotype was counted between two and nine times. The genes are TRBV7-9 and TRBJ1-4; D uncertain. The CDR3 covers 11 residues. Trimming stripped 5 bases from V and 7 bases from J, with 5 bases between. Looked up from germline, CDR1 is SEHNR and CDR2 is FQNEAQ (reference sequence). As DNA, the CDR3 is TGTGCCAGCAGCCACGGTGAAAAACTGTTTTTT. The encoded protein is CASSHGEKLFF. The complete variable domain, with remaining parts taken from reference TRBV7-9 and TRBJ1-4, reads DTGVSQNPRHKITKRGQNVTFRCDPISEHNRLYWYRQTLGQGPEFLTYFQNEAQLEKSRLLSDRFSAERPKGSFSTLEIQRTEQGDSAMYLCASSHGEKLFFGSGTQLSVL.

V is TRBV5-4 and J is TRBJ2-1; D may be TRBD2 (6 bases). CDR3 length: 15 residues. V shed 2 bases and J shed 6 bases, with 15 bases lying between them. The germline V gene has CDR1 SGHNT and CDR2 YYREEE (reference sequence). The CDR3 nucleotides are TGTGCCAGCAGCTTAGGTAGCGGACTCCCCAATGAGCAGTTCTTC. It is translated as CASSLGSGLPNEQFF.

This clonotype was counted between two and nine times. V gene TRBV20-1 combines with J gene TRBJ1-4, with a tentative D call TRBD1 (5 bases). V gave up 2 bases and J gave up 7 bases, with 11 bases separating them. Germline lookup yields CDR1 DFQATT and CDR2 SNEGSKA (reference sequence). The CDR3 contains 13 residues. CDR3: CSARQGDAEKLFF. The CDR3, as DNA: TGCAGTGCTAGACAAGGGGACGCTGAAAAACTGTTTTTT.

V and J are TRBV4-1 and TRBJ1-5; D is unclear. The CDR3 length is 13 residues. Germline values: CDR1 MGHRA, CDR2 YSYEKL. Trimming stripped 1 base from V and 8 bases from J, with 9 bases between. CDR3 amino acids: CASSQGRSEPQHF. The CDR3 DNA is TGCGCCAGCAGCCAAGGAAGAAGTGAGCCCCAGCATTTT.

A few counts support this clonotype. J is TRBJ1-1 and V is TRBV29-1; the D gene is possibly TRBD1 (6 bases). Germline V CDR1 and CDR2: SQVTM, ANQGSEA. With 6 bases removed from V and 1 base from J, the gap between germline ends came to 18 bases. The CDR3 sequence is 15 residues long. The CDR3 region has the DNA TGCAGCGTCGACGATGTTGGGACAAGGAACACTGAAGCTTTCTTT. Protein sequence: CSVDDVGTRNTEAFF.

This clonotype was observed a handful of times. The junction and the germline gene differ at one end; a read error may be behind it. The chain employs TRBV7-7 and TRBJ2-5, with 11 bases matching TRBD2. The CDR3 runs 16 residues. Germline V gene sequence: CDR1 SSHAT, CDR2 FNYEAQ (reference sequence). The CDR3 nucleotides read TGTGCTAGCAGCCCCGGACTAGCGGGCGCCCAAGAGACCCAGTACTTC. Its translation: CASSPGLAGAQETQYF. Complete variable domain (other parts from reference TRBV7-7 and TRBJ2-5): GAGVSQSPRYKVTKRGQDVTLRCDPISSHATLYWYQQALGQGPEFLTYFNYEAQPDKSGLPSDRFSAERPEGSISTLTIQRTEQRDSAMYRCASSPGLAGAQETQYFGPGTRLLVL.

As concerns this clonotype: A junction boundary mismatches the germline segment, possibly from a read error. V is TRBV2 and J is TRBJ2-5; perhaps TRBD1 as D (5 bases). The end of the DNA aligns better with TRBJ2-7, so the J call may be wrong. CDR1 SNHLY and CDR2 FYNNEI come from the germline V gene. The CDR3 spans 14 residues. The CDR3 DNA reads TGTGCTAGCAGTGAATACAGGTCCCTCTACGAGCAGTACTTC. Protein sequence: CASSEYRSLYEQYF.

In its sample, this clonotype was seen a few times. V is TRBV27 and J is TRBJ2-5, with a tentative D call TRBD1 (6 bases). The J call is doubtful: the DNA matches TRBJ2-1 better. The CDR3 consists of 13 residues. CDR1 and CDR2 from the germline V gene are MNHEY and SMNVEV (reference sequence). The chain's CDR3 is CASTSSRGNEQFF. The CDR3 DNA is TGTGCCAGCACCTCCTCGAGGGGGAATGAGCAGTTCTTC.

In its sample, this clonotype was seen a few times. The chain uses TRBV27 and TRBJ1-5; TRBD1 matches at 7 bases. The germline V gene encodes CDR1 MNHEY and CDR2 SMNVEV (reference sequence). The CDR3 has 15 amino acids. The ends lost 0 bases at V and 4 bases at J; junction bases unmatched: 3. CDR3 region: CASSLSGGDNQPQHF. CDR3 nucleotide sequence: TGTGCCAGCAGTTTATCAGGGGGCGATAATCAGCCCCAGCATTTT.

This clonotype appeared a single time. This rearrangement joins TRBV12-3 or TRBV12-4 to TRBJ1-2; 8 bases map to TRBD1. The trim removed 6 bases at V and 4 bases at J, leaving 1 base unmatched. CDR3 length: 12 residues. In DNA, the CDR3 is TGTGCCAGCAGGGGACAGGTCTATGGCTACACCTTC. This translates into CASRGQVYGYTF.

The chain joins TRBV3-1 to TRBJ2-5, with a possible D match to TRBD2 (6 bases). V gave up 2 bases and J gave up 0 bases, with 10 bases separating them. Germline CDR1 LGHDT, CDR2 YNNKEL (reference sequence). This CDR3 contains 15 residues. Here the CDR3 DNA reads TGTGCCAGCAGCCAAACTAGCAGGTACCAAGAGACCCAGTACTTC. This sequence encodes CASSQTSRYQETQYF.

This clonotype was found a few times. The chain uses TRBV28 and TRBJ2-5; 8 bases agree with TRBD1. The CDR3 has 15 amino acids. The V gene's germline CDR1 is MDHEN and CDR2 SYDVKM. Unmatched junction bases numbered 10, after V lost 5 bases and J lost 5 bases. The DNA for the CDR3 is TGTGCCAGCAGTCCCCCCTACCGGGACAGGGAGACCCAGTACTTC. This gives the protein CASSPPYRDRETQYF. The full variable domain, its missing parts supplied by reference TRBV28 and TRBJ2-5, is DVKVTQSSRYLVKRTGEKVFLECVQDMDHENMFWYRQDPGLGLRLIYFSYDVKMKEKGDIPEGYSVSREKKERFSLILESASTNQTSMYLCASSPPYRDRETQYFGPGTRLLVL.

CDR3 nucleotides: TGCGCCAGCAGCCAGGGAAGGAATTCACCCCTCCACTTT. Encoded protein: CASSQGRNSPLHF. The chain employs TRBV4-1 and TRBJ1-6; D not certain. Germline CDR1 MGHRA, CDR2 YSYEKL. Trimming stripped 3 bases from V and 7 bases from J, with 7 bases between. There are 13 residues in the CDR3.